The 11 T cell receptor beta chains given below trace back to one sample, sequenced in a study of T-cell memory formation after mild COVID-19. TCRdb re-derived calls from the 5' RACE reads in MiXCR, one entry per CDR3 protein. The sample shows 350,000 or so distinct CDR3 sequences, 10% to 15% of them seen only once. The sample consisted of PBMCs or a T cell subset sorted from them (not recorded which). The receptors come from a man between 18 and 35 years old who had mild COVID-19 (a few samples of this study predate the infection). Cell type and time point are not known.

This clonotype has more than one count but fewer than ten. The rearrangement uses TRBV6-1 and TRBJ1-5; D unclear. The germline CDR1 and CDR2 sequences are MNHNS and SASEGT. The CDR3 is 15 amino acids. The germline V and J ends were trimmed by 0 bases and 0 bases, with 6 bases remaining between them. The CDR3 DNA reads TGTGCCAGCAGTGAAGCACGGTATAGCAATCAGCCCCAGCATTTT. It is translated as CASSEARYSNQPQHF.

A single count supports this clonotype. The chain employs TRBV5-6 and TRBJ2-3; 7 nucleotides agree with TRBD1. The CDR3 has 14 amino acids. The germline CDR1 and CDR2 sequences are SGHDT and YYEEEE. V shed 5 bases and J 5 bases; nucleotides not matched to a gene: 8. The CDR3 DNA follows: TGTGCCAGCAGGGAACTACAGGGGTTAGATACGCAGTATTTT. It specifies CASRELQGLDTQYF. Supplemented by reference TRBV5-6 and TRBJ2-3, the full variable domain reads DAGVTQSPTHLIKTRGQQVTLRCSPKSGHDTVSWYQQALGQGPQFIFQYYEEEERQRGNFPDRFSGHQFPNYSSELNVNALLLGDSALYLCASRELQGLDTQYFGPGTRLTVL.

This clonotype was recorded at least ten times. The chain couples TRBV5-5 to TRBJ2-5; D is tentatively TRBD1 or TRBD2 (5 bases each). This CDR3 has 15 amino acids. With 4 bases removed from V and 7 bases from J, the gap between germline ends came to 20 bases. Germline CDR1 is SGHKS and CDR2 is YYEKEE (reference sequence). CDR3 sequence: CASSMGDRDLGTQYF. DNA for the CDR3: TGTGCCAGCAGCATGGGGGACCGCGATTTGGGGACCCAGTACTTC.

This clonotype was recorded a few times. J is TRBJ1-1 and V is TRBV3-1, with 7 nucleotides matching TRBD1. Germline assignment: CDR1 LGHDT and CDR2 YNNKEL (reference sequence). J was trimmed by 7 bases and V by 3 bases; bases with no gene match: 8. This CDR3 is built from 14 residues. CDR3 region: CASSHIGGGHEAFF. The CDR3 DNA reads TGTGCCAGCAGCCATATAGGGGGCGGACATGAAGCTTTCTTT.

The chain uses TRBV18 and TRBJ2-3, with D uncertain. Per the germline V gene, CDR1 is KGHSH and CDR2 is LQKENI. V lost 5 bases, J lost 1 base, and 10 bases lay in between. CDR3 length: 14 amino acids. The CDR3 loop is CASSSFYGTDTQYF. As DNA, the CDR3 is TGTGCCAGCTCATCTTTTTACGGCACAGATACGCAGTATTTT.

The V gene is TRBV7-9, the J gene TRBJ2-7; the match to TRBD2 covers 9 bases. J gave up 2 bases and V 5 bases, and 4 bases lay outside the gene matches. CDR3 length: 14 amino acids. Germline lookup yields CDR1 SEHNR and CDR2 FQNEAQ (reference sequence). DNA for the CDR3: TGTGCCAGCAGCGCTAGCGGGGTGGCCTACGAGCAGTACTTC. This encodes CASSASGVAYEQYF. The full variable domain, with the rest looked up from reference TRBV7-9 and TRBJ2-7, is DTGVSQNPRHKITKRGQNVTFRCDPISEHNRLYWYRQTLGQGPEFLTYFQNEAQLEKSRLLSDRFSAERPKGSFSTLEIQRTEQGDSAMYLCASSASGVAYEQYFGPGTRLTVT.

V and J are TRBV7-9 and TRBJ1-4; the D is unclear. Trimming removed 1 base at V and 2 bases at J, with 14 bases between. The CDR3 covers 17 residues. Germline CDR1 reads SEHNR; CDR2 reads FQNEAQ (reference sequence). The CDR3 spells CASSLEAGVGTNEKLFF. In DNA form, the CDR3 reads TGTGCCAGCAGCTTAGAAGCTGGAGTTGGGACTAATGAAAAACTGTTTTTT.

V is TRBV7-8 and J is TRBJ1-2, with D possibly matching TRBD1 (5 bases). Trimming cost V 2 bases and J 6 bases, with 16 bases left between them. Germline CDR1 and CDR2: SGHVS and FQNEAQ. CDR3 length equals 15 residues. The CDR3 coding sequence is TGTGCCAGCAGCTTAACAGGAATTCTAAAAAATGGCTACACCTTC. Amino acid sequence: CASSLTGILKNGYTF.

The chain links TRBV28 to TRBJ2-7, with D possibly matching TRBD1 (6 bases). Germline CDR1 and CDR2: MDHEN and SYDVKM. This CDR3 has 14 residues. Deletions cut 3 bases from V and 0 bases from J, with 9 bases between. CDR3: CASSLGTPSYEQYV. CDR3 nucleotide sequence: TGTGCCAGCAGTTTGGGGACACCCTCCTACGAGCAGTACGTC.

This clonotype has a handful of counts. The chain uses TRBV4-3 and TRBJ1-5; 7 bases match TRBD1. Germline CDR1 reads LGHNA; CDR2 reads YSLEER. There are 15 residues in the CDR3. Trimming took 1 base from V and 10 from J; bases not matched to a gene: 10. DNA of the CDR3: TGCGCCAGCAGCCAAGCCCTGGACAGGACCAGTCCCCAGCATTTT. It translates to CASSQALDRTSPQHF.

The chain combines TRBV12-5 with TRBJ2-7; 10 bases agree with TRBD1. Trimming at V came to 5 bases and at J to 6 bases, leaving 10 bases not matched to a gene. Germline CDR1 and CDR2: LGHNT and FRNRAP. The CDR3 runs to 15 residues. The CDR3 region is CASGPRDRGLGEQYF. CDR3 in DNA: TGTGCTAGTGGTCCGCGGGACAGGGGTCTGGGCGAGCAGTACTTC. Supplemented by reference TRBV12-5 and TRBJ2-7, the full variable domain reads DARVTQTPRHKVTEMGQEVTMRCQPILGHNTVFWYRQTMMQGLELLAYFRNRAPLDDSGMPKDRFSAEMPDATLATLKIQPSEPRDSAVYFCASGPRDRGLGEQYFGPGTRLTVT.